These 10 T cell receptor beta chains were sequenced from one sample in a study of blood T cell repertoires in COVID-19. The assay was immunoSEQ multiplex PCR, and TCRdb's table has in-frame clones only and misses some. The sample has 350,000 to 500,000 clones; around nine tenths are singletons. Source material: PBMCs or T cells enriched from blood (not recorded which). The source of these receptors is a woman aged 18-29 years who had been exposed to COVID-19.

The V call is TRBV7-6, the J call TRBJ2-1, with TRBD1 matching 8 bases. V shed 3 bases, J shed 3 bases, and the junction held 4 bases outside the gene matches. Germline V gene lookup returns CDR1 SGHVS and CDR2 FNYEAQ. This CDR3 contains 15 residues. CDR3 residues: CASSFQDRDYNEQFF. DNA for the CDR3: TGTGCCAGCAGCTTTCAGGACAGGGACTACAATGAGCAGTTCTTC.

The rearrangement links TRBV7-2 to TRBJ1-5; perhaps TRBD1 as D (6 bases). V shed 1 base and J shed 8 bases, with 21 bases lying between them. CDR1 and CDR2 from the germline V gene are SGHTA and FQGNSA. CDR3 length: 17 residues. CDR3 residues: CASSLGGGAGSDKPQHF. The CDR3, as DNA: TGTGCCAGCAGCTTAGGGGGGGGCGCCGGGAGCGACAAGCCCCAGCATTTT.

The V and J genes are TRBV7-3 and TRBJ2-2; the D gene is possibly TRBD2 (6 bases). V lost 0 bases, J lost 3 bases, and 8 bases lay in between. CDR3 length equals 15 residues. Germline V gene sequence: CDR1 SGHTA, CDR2 FQGTGA. The CDR3 nucleotides are TGTGCCAGCAGCTTAACGGGGGGTCACACCGGGGAGCTGTTTTTT. Translated: CASSLTGGHTGELFF.

The V gene is TRBV2, the J gene TRBJ1-6; maybe TRBD1 (5 bases). This CDR3 contains 11 residues. V shed 2 bases and J shed 12 bases, with 5 bases lying between them. Germline assignment: CDR1 SNHLY and CDR2 FYNNEI. The CDR3 sequence is CASSERGPLHF. The CDR3 DNA is TGTGCCAGCAGTGAAAGGGGACCCCTCCACTTT.

This chain connects TRBV11-1 to TRBJ1-1; D unclear. CDR1 is SGHAT and CDR2 is FQDESV in the germline V gene (reference sequence). Trimming stripped 1 base from V and 1 base from J, with 10 bases between. The CDR3 runs to 15 residues. CDR3 amino acids: CASSLEYSGNTEAFF. DNA for the CDR3: TGTGCCAGCAGCTTAGAATACTCGGGGAACACTGAAGCTTTCTTT.

The chain links TRBV6-5 to TRBJ2-3, with 8 bases lining up with TRBD2. The CDR3 loop spans 15 amino acids. Trimming at V came to 2 bases and at J to 1 base, leaving 2 bases not matched to a gene. Germline lookup yields CDR1 MNHEY and CDR2 SVGAGI. The CDR3 loop is CASSYGRGGTDTQYF. The DNA of the CDR3 is TGTGCCAGCAGTTACGGGCGGGGGGGCACAGATACGCAGTATTTT.

CDR3 residues: CASSLFAPPANVGNQPQHF. CDR3 in DNA: TGTGCCAGCAGCTTGTTTGCTCCCCCAGCGAACGTGGGCAATCAGCCCCAGCATTTT. The rearrangement joins TRBV5-6 to TRBJ1-5; D not certain. V dropped 1 base and J dropped 2 bases, with 22 bases sitting between them. Per germline, CDR1 SGHDT and CDR2 YYEEEE. The CDR3 sequence is 19 residues long.

This CDR3 reads CASTRGTGNQPQHF. The CDR3 nucleotides read TGTGCCAGCACCAGAGGGACAGGGAATCAGCCCCAGCATTTT. The J gene is TRBJ1-5, the V gene TRBV7-8, with TRBD1 identical over 9 bases. Germline CDR1 reads SGHVS; CDR2 reads FQNEAQ. V lost 7 bases to trimming and J lost 4 bases; unmatched junction nucleotides: 5. The CDR3 consists of 14 residues.

This clone came up once. Written as DNA, the CDR3 is TGTGCCAGCAGCTCCGACAGGATAAATGAAAAACTGTTTTTT. Translated: CASSSDRINEKLFF. The chain carries TRBV14 and TRBJ1-4; possibly TRBD1 for D (6 bases). The CDR3 extends over 14 amino acids. Trimming took off 5 bases at V and 5 bases at J, with 12 bases between the two ends. CDR1 is SGHDN and CDR2 is FVKESK in the germline V gene.

V is TRBV29-1 and J is TRBJ2-7; maybe TRBD2 (6 bases). Between the trimmed V and J ends, which lost 2 bases and 3 bases, there was a span of 8 bases. This CDR3 region has 12 residues. Looked up from germline, CDR1 is SQVTM and CDR2 is ANQGSEA. The CDR3 bases are TGCAGCGTTGAACAGGACTACTACGAGCAGTACTTC. It is translated as CSVEQDYYEQYF.